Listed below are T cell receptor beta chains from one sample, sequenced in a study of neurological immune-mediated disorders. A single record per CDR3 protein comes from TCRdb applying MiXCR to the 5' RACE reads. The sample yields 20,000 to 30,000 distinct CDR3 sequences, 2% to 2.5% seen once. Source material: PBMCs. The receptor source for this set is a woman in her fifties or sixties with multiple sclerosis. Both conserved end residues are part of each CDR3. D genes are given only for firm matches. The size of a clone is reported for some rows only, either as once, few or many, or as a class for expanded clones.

CDR3nt: TGTGCCAGCAGCCGCCGCGCGGATAGGGAAAAACTGTTTTTT
CDR3aa: CASSRRADREKLFF
abundance: many
d_gene: -
v_gene: TRBV7-6
j_gene: TRBJ1-4

CDR3nt: TGTGCCAGCAGCCCGACTCCGGGCCCTACTTTTACCTTC
CDR3aa: CASSPTPGPTFTF
abundance: many
d_gene: -
v_gene: TRBV7-2
j_gene: TRBJ1-2

CDR3nt: TGCAGTGCGTACCTAACAGGGGTACGCTACACCTTC
CDR3aa: CSAYLTGVRYTF
abundance: many
d_gene: TRBD1
v_gene: TRBV20-1
j_gene: TRBJ1-2

CDR3nt: TGTGCCAGCAGCGAAACAGGGGTTTTTCAGCCCCAGCATTTT
CDR3aa: CASSETGVFQPQHF
abundance: many
d_gene: TRBD1
v_gene: TRBV2
j_gene: TRBJ1-5

CDR3nt: TGTGCCAGCACCCATCAGACCGACGCGAGGTATCAGCCCCAGCATTTT
CDR3aa: CASTHQTDARYQPQHF
abundance: many
d_gene: -
v_gene: TRBV7-9
j_gene: TRBJ1-5

CDR3nt: TGTGCCAGCAGCTTGACCACAGCCAAGGGCAATCAGCCCCAGCATTTT
CDR3aa: CASSLTTAKGNQPQHF
abundance: many
d_gene: -
v_gene: TRBV5-6
j_gene: TRBJ1-5

CDR3nt: TGTGCCAGCAGCTTAGTAATGGGGACAGAGACCCAGTACTTC
CDR3aa: CASSLVMGTETQYF
abundance: many
d_gene: -
v_gene: TRBV7-9
j_gene: TRBJ2-5

CDR3nt: TGTGCCAGCAGCCAAGCAGCGGGCAGCACAGATACGCAGTATTTT
CDR3aa: CASSQAAGSTDTQYF
abundance: many
d_gene: -
v_gene: TRBV3-1
j_gene: TRBJ2-3

CDR3nt: TGTGCCAGCAGCTCCGCAGGGGGCAAAGGCTACACCTTC
CDR3aa: CASSSAGGKGYTF
abundance: many
d_gene: TRBD1
v_gene: TRBV7-9
j_gene: TRBJ1-2

CDR3nt: TGTGCCAGCAGCCATGATAAAGGGCGGTTCCGAAATGGCTACACCTTC
CDR3aa: CASSHDKGRFRNGYTF
abundance: many
d_gene: -
v_gene: TRBV14
j_gene: TRBJ1-2

CDR3nt: TGCAGCGTAACACAGGGTCTTGAGCAGTTCTTC
CDR3aa: CSVTQGLEQFF
abundance: many
d_gene: -
v_gene: TRBV29-1
j_gene: TRBJ2-1

CDR3nt: TGCGCCAGCAGCTTTGACAGGCCCGGACGTGATGAGCAGTTCTTC
CDR3aa: CASSFDRPGRDEQFF
abundance: -
d_gene: -
v_gene: TRBV5-1
j_gene: TRBJ2-1

CDR3nt: TGTGCCAGCAGTTTAGGGACCAGAGGCACTGAAGCTTTCTTT
CDR3aa: CASSLGTRGTEAFF
abundance: few
d_gene: -
v_gene: TRBV28
j_gene: TRBJ1-1

CDR3nt: TGCAGTGCTAGAAGGGCAGGGGTGGACACTGAAGCTTTCTTT
CDR3aa: CSARRAGVDTEAFF
abundance: many
d_gene: -
v_gene: TRBV20-1
j_gene: TRBJ1-1

CDR3nt: TGTGCCAGCAGCTTAGCGGGACGGGTTGCCTCCTACGAGCAGTACTTC
CDR3aa: CASSLAGRVASYEQYF
abundance: many
d_gene: -
v_gene: TRBV7-8
j_gene: TRBJ2-7

CDR3nt: TGCGCCAGCAGCCCTGGCGGGGGTGCAGATACGCAGTATTTT
CDR3aa: CASSPGGGADTQYF
abundance: many
d_gene: TRBD2
v_gene: TRBV5-1
j_gene: TRBJ2-3

CDR3nt: TGTGCCACCAGCAGAGAAAGCGGGGGGGCAGATACGCAGTATTTT
CDR3aa: CATSRESGGADTQYF
abundance: many
d_gene: TRBD2
v_gene: TRBV15
j_gene: TRBJ2-3

CDR3nt: TGCAGTGCTAGATTACAGGGAGGAACTGAAGCTTTCTTT
CDR3aa: CSARLQGGTEAFF
abundance: -
d_gene: -
v_gene: TRBV20-1
j_gene: TRBJ1-1

CDR3nt: TGCAGTGCGAAAGGGACTAGCCCCGCAGATACGCAGTATTTT
CDR3aa: CSAKGTSPADTQYF
abundance: many
d_gene: TRBD2
v_gene: TRBV20-1
j_gene: TRBJ2-3

CDR3nt: TGTGCCAGCAGCTTAGTTTGGGATGAGCAGTTCTTC
CDR3aa: CASSLVWDEQFF
abundance: many
d_gene: -
v_gene: TRBV7-9
j_gene: TRBJ2-1

CDR3nt: TGCGCCAGCAGCCGAGAAAGCGGGGCGGCCCACGAGCAGTACTTC
CDR3aa: CASSRESGAAHEQYF
abundance: few
d_gene: TRBD2
v_gene: TRBV4-3
j_gene: TRBJ2-7

CDR3nt: TGTGCCATATGGGACGGCCGAGGGCCCCAGCATTTT
CDR3aa: CAIWDGRGPQHF
abundance: -
d_gene: -
v_gene: TRBV27
j_gene: TRBJ1-5

CDR3nt: TGCAGTGCTGCGTACGCGGGGGGCGGTAGGAATCAGCCCCAGAATTTT
CDR3aa: CSAAYAGGGRNQPQNF
abundance: many
d_gene: -
v_gene: TRBV20-1
j_gene: TRBJ1-5

CDR3nt: TGCAGTGCCCCCGGACCTAGTCGCGGGTGGGAGCAGTACTTC
CDR3aa: CSAPGPSRGWEQYF
abundance: many
d_gene: -
v_gene: TRBV20-1
j_gene: TRBJ2-7

CDR3nt: TGTGCCAGCAGCCCCCCCCCCGGGACTAGCCCACGGAATACGCAGTATTTT
CDR3aa: CASSPPPGTSPRNTQYF
abundance: many
d_gene: TRBD2
v_gene: TRBV9
j_gene: TRBJ2-3

CDR3nt: TGTGCCAGCAGCTTACCGACAAGCTCCTACAATGAGCAGTTCTTC
CDR3aa: CASSLPTSSYNEQFF
abundance: -
d_gene: -
v_gene: TRBV7-6
j_gene: TRBJ2-1

CDR3nt: TGCGCCAGCAGCTTGGGGGAGGAATCACCCCTCCACTTT
CDR3aa: CASSLGEESPLHF
abundance: many
d_gene: -
v_gene: TRBV5-1
j_gene: TRBJ1-6

CDR3nt: TGCAGTGCTAGAGACCTTTATAGCACAGATACGCAGTATTTT
CDR3aa: CSARDLYSTDTQYF
abundance: many
d_gene: -
v_gene: TRBV20-1
j_gene: TRBJ2-3

CDR3nt: TGTGCCAGCAGTTTTGGGGCCTCTTCCCAGCATTTT
CDR3aa: CASSFGASSQHF
abundance: many
d_gene: -
v_gene: TRBV12-3/TRBV12-4
j_gene: TRBJ1-5

CDR3nt: TGTGCCAGCAGTGGAGGCCCCGGGCAGTACTTC
CDR3aa: CASSGGPGQYF
abundance: many
d_gene: -
v_gene: TRBV25-1
j_gene: TRBJ2-5

CDR3nt: TGTGCCAGCAGCCCCGACAGGGTTGGTTCACCCCTCCACTTT
CDR3aa: CASSPDRVGSPLHF
abundance: many
d_gene: TRBD1
v_gene: TRBV7-2
j_gene: TRBJ1-6

CDR3nt: TGTGCCAGCAGCTTAATGGGGGCGAAGAACACTGAAGCTTTCTTT
CDR3aa: CASSLMGAKNTEAFF
abundance: -
d_gene: -
v_gene: TRBV7-3
j_gene: TRBJ1-1

CDR3nt: TGTGCCAGCAGCGCGGACAGTAGGGCTGTTACGCAGTATTTT
CDR3aa: CASSADSRAVTQYF
abundance: many
d_gene: -
v_gene: TRBV7-6
j_gene: TRBJ2-3

CDR3nt: TGTGCCAGCACCAAGGACAGGGTCAATCAGCCCCAGCATTTT
CDR3aa: CASTKDRVNQPQHF
abundance: many
d_gene: TRBD1
v_gene: TRBV12-3/TRBV12-4
j_gene: TRBJ1-5

CDR3nt: TGCGCCAGCAGCCAAGATCTCGGGGACAGTCACTACGAGCAGTACTTC
CDR3aa: CASSQDLGDSHYEQYF
abundance: few
d_gene: TRBD1
v_gene: TRBV4-3
j_gene: TRBJ2-7

CDR3nt: TGTGCCAGCAGCCCGGGATGGGGAGGGGAGCAGTACTTC
CDR3aa: CASSPGWGGEQYF
abundance: many
d_gene: TRBD2
v_gene: TRBV7-2
j_gene: TRBJ2-7

CDR3nt: TGTGCCAGCAGTTATACTAGGTTCACAGATACGCAGTATTTT
CDR3aa: CASSYTRFTDTQYF
abundance: many
d_gene: -
v_gene: TRBV6-5
j_gene: TRBJ2-3

CDR3nt: TGTGCCAGCAGCCCGGGACAGATCTATGGCTACACCTTC
CDR3aa: CASSPGQIYGYTF
abundance: many
d_gene: TRBD1
v_gene: TRBV5-6
j_gene: TRBJ1-2

CDR3nt: TGCAGTGCTAGAGGGACTCCCCGCCTCTATGGCTACACCTTC
CDR3aa: CSARGTPRLYGYTF
abundance: many
d_gene: -
v_gene: TRBV20-1
j_gene: TRBJ1-2

CDR3nt: TGTGCCAGCTCACCGACAGGGGATTCCTACGAGCAGTACTTC
CDR3aa: CASSPTGDSYEQYF
abundance: many
d_gene: TRBD1
v_gene: TRBV18
j_gene: TRBJ2-7

CDR3nt: TGTGCCAGCAGCTTAGCCCCCCGGGACAGGGTCTCAGATACGCAGTATTTT
CDR3aa: CASSLAPRDRVSDTQYF
abundance: many
d_gene: TRBD1
v_gene: TRBV7-8
j_gene: TRBJ2-3

CDR3nt: TGTGCCACCCGGGACTACGCGACGCAGTATTTT
CDR3aa: CATRDYATQYF
abundance: many
d_gene: TRBD2
v_gene: TRBV15
j_gene: TRBJ2-3

CDR3nt: TGCAGCGTTGCGGGAGGGGTAGATACGCAGTATTTT
CDR3aa: CSVAGGVDTQYF
abundance: -
d_gene: TRBD2
v_gene: TRBV29-1
j_gene: TRBJ2-3

CDR3nt: TGTGCCGCACAGGGGTTCACTGAAGCTTTCTTT
CDR3aa: CAAQGFTEAFF
abundance: medium-sized
d_gene: TRBD1
v_gene: TRBV10-3
j_gene: TRBJ1-1

CDR3nt: TGCAGTGCTAGTCTCGGCAATCAGCCCCAGCATTTT
CDR3aa: CSASLGNQPQHF
abundance: many
d_gene: -
v_gene: TRBV20-1
j_gene: TRBJ1-5

CDR3nt: TGCGCCAGCAGCTTGCAACGGGGGGCTTACAATGAGCAGTTCTTC
CDR3aa: CASSLQRGAYNEQFF
abundance: medium-sized
d_gene: -
v_gene: TRBV5-1
j_gene: TRBJ2-1

CDR3nt: TGCAGTGCTAGAGATCGGGGGGCTGGGGGCTACACCTTC
CDR3aa: CSARDRGAGGYTF
abundance: -
d_gene: -
v_gene: TRBV20-1
j_gene: TRBJ1-2

CDR3nt: TGTGCCAGCAGTTTACTTCGGGGGAACGCTGAAGCTTTCTTT
CDR3aa: CASSLLRGNAEAFF
abundance: many
d_gene: -
v_gene: TRBV12-3/TRBV12-4
j_gene: TRBJ1-1

CDR3nt: TGCGCCAGCAGCTTGGGGGGGATGTCGGGAAACATTCAGTACTTC
CDR3aa: CASSLGGMSGNIQYF
abundance: many
d_gene: -
v_gene: TRBV5-1
j_gene: TRBJ2-4